These T cell receptor beta chains were read from a single sample in a study of OX40 agonist ivuxolimab in advanced cancers. Clones were sequenced by immunoSEQ multiplex PCR, and TCRdb holds only the in-frame ones, with some missing. The table records fewer than 80,000 clones, about 85% of them present only once. Sequencing was performed on CD4+ or CD8+ T cells sorted from blood, taken in a trial of the OX40 agonist ivuxolimab. All receptors derive from an adult with an advanced solid tumor such as melanoma, head and neck, liver or kidney cancer. The conserved cysteine and the conserved F or W are not part of the CDR3 here. Part of the rows lack a size; the others show once, few, many or a class for expanded clones.

>TRBV2|once|11
ASRQENTGELF
>TRBV6-1|-|13
ASSETPSGAYEQY
>TRBV7-9|-|14
ASSFTRGGERETQY
>TRBV10-2|-|12
ASSELGGSEKLF
>TRBV7-9|-|13
ASIRGGVGDTEAF
>TRBV2|-|11
ARGANSRTEAF
>TRBV11-3|-|13
ASSLSGRMNIEQY
>TRBV4-2|-|13
ASSQGSGGTDTQY
>TRBV10-2|-|11
ASNFAGADTQY
>TRBV5-1|-|13
ASSPWTGVGYGYT
>TRBV18|-|12
ASSPGHLNQPQH
>TRBV7-2|-|13
ASSYASGGTDTQY
>TRBV2|-|11
ASSTRDRGEQY
>TRBV15|-|14
ATSRDRGLSEDGYT
>TRBV7-9|once|12
ASTVVTSGAEAF
>TRBV6-6|once|11
ASSSGQGFAAF
>TRBV6-6|-|10
ASSSQGGTIY
>TRBV7-2|-|12
ASSFYRGGETQY
>TRBV7-2|-|12
ASSGGRDLYEQY
>TRBV30|-|13
AWSVSGTVSKKLF
>TRBV5-6|-|12
ASSSEGGRTEAF
>TRBV18|-|11
ASSPQGLETQY
>TRBV27|-|12
ASSLQGRAYEQY
>TRBV28|-|15
ASSIPRQGARTDTQY
>TRBV27|-|12
ASSLKQLADTQY
>TRBV19|-|13
ASSIGTGSTDTQY
>TRBV5-6|-|11
ASSLASGTGQY
>TRBV30|once|12
AWTGDRGHEKLF
>TRBV5-4|once|12
ASSLYSGANVLT
>TRBV10-3|-|12
AIGVNSGANVLT
>TRBV7-2|-|12
ASILGGPLNEQF
>TRBV5-6|-|12
ASSAGLNTDTQY
>TRBV4-1|few|13
ASSQEMRDTDTQY